This TCR beta chain was captured by sequencing in a study of T cells in Graves' hyperthyroidism and ophthalmopathy. With respect to this clonotype: Its matching antigen is unknown.

Notes on the study in general: With a median lead of around 5.9 months before onset, the model predicted ophthalmopathy. Blood also carried most thyroid clonotypes expanded above 0.001. A 13 V-J model separated ophthalmopathy from stable hyperthyroidism.

The PBMCs were taken from approximately 9.7 ml of fresh peripheral blood. RNA transcripts yielded amplified TCR beta CDR3 regions. The TCR CDR3 was amplified in a first-round RT-PCR using the HTBI primer set. TCRdb reanalysed the multiplex PCR reads using MiXCR and keeps one entry per CDR3 protein. The sample lists under 350,000 distinct CDR3 sequences; roughly 23% were seen once. Germline lookup yields CDR1 WNHNN and CDR2 SYGVQD (reference sequence). This CDR3 is 13 amino acids long. The trim removed 6 bases at V and 7 bases at J, leaving 8 bases unmatched. The receptor comes from a woman between 45 and 60 years old with Graves' hyperthyroidism. V is TRBV10-1 and J is TRBJ1-1; 7 bases are a match to TRBD1. The material sequenced was blood. CDR3 coding DNA: TGCGCCAGCAGCCGTGGACAGGTGGGTGAAGCTTTCTTT. This encodes CASSRGQVGEAFF.